The 12 T cell receptor beta chains below all came from one sample that was sequenced in a study of a mutant IDH1 vaccine in newly diagnosed glioma. Sequenced by immunoSEQ multiplex PCR; TCRdb stores in-frame clones only, minus some. Among about 83,000 clones listed, approximately 78% were seen once. Antigens for these TCRs are unknown. The time point: week 47, end of study. Doses of 300 ug of mutant IDH1 20-mer peptide were given with topical imiquimod. The source was PBMCs, collected from a glioma patient whose treatment included an IDH1 peptide vaccine. The origin of the receptors is a man aged 35 to 55 with glioma.

This chain connects TRBV6-1 to TRBJ2-7; D unresolved. Trimming stripped 7 bases from V and 2 bases from J, with 12 bases between. Germline-derived CDR1 and CDR2 are MNHNS and SASEGT. CDR3 length: 13 amino acids. DNA of the CDR3: TGTGCCAGCATAAATAGGATCACCTACGAGCAGTACTTC. It translates to CASINRITYEQYF.

Note on this clone: The same CDR3 arises from other DNA sequences in this sample as well. The V gene is TRBV11-2, the J gene TRBJ2-5; TRBD1 might be the D (7 bases). From germline, CDR1 is SGHAT and CDR2 FQNNGV. The CDR3 is made up of 14 amino acids. V was trimmed by 7 bases and J by 6 bases, leaving 18 bases between them. As DNA, the CDR3 is TGTGCCAGCAAAAAGGAAGGGGGCGGGAAGACCCAGTACTTC. This translates into CASKKEGGGKTQYF.

V usage is TRBV5-1 and J usage is TRBJ2-7; possibly TRBD1 for D (6 bases). CDR1 SGHRS and CDR2 YFSETQ come from the germline V gene. Deletions cut 2 bases from V and 0 bases from J, with 15 bases between. This CDR3 comprises 16 residues. In DNA, the CDR3 is TGCGCCAGCAGCTTCTCTCGGACAGAGAGCTCCTACGAGCAGTACTTC. Translation gives CASSFSRTESSYEQYF.

This clone has a handful of counts. The V and J genes are TRBV5-4 and TRBJ1-6, with 9 nucleotides matching TRBD1. The CDR3 is made up of 16 amino acids. The germline V gene has CDR1 SGHNT and CDR2 YYREEE (reference sequence). The junction had 8 bases not matched to a gene; V was cut back by 2 bases and J by 8 bases. CDR3 region: CASSLRGQGRDSPLHF. The CDR3 bases are TGTGCCAGCAGCTTACGAGGACAGGGGCGGGATTCACCCCTCCACTTT.

The gene calls are TRBV28 and TRBJ2-7; the match to TRBD1 covers 8 bases. The length of the CDR3 is 17 residues. Germline values: CDR1 MDHEN, CDR2 SYDVKM. V was clipped by 3 bases and J by 0 bases; unmatched bases: 10. CDR3 residues: CASSFRDRGAISYEQYF. The CDR3 DNA is TGTGCCAGCAGTTTCCGCGACAGGGGTGCTATCTCCTACGAGCAGTACTTC.

This clone appeared once. The V call is TRBV2, the J call TRBJ2-1; TRBD1 agrees at 7 bases. V gave up 5 bases and J gave up 0 bases; unmatched junction bases: 4. The CDR3 is made up of 15 amino acids. CDR1 SNHLY and CDR2 FYNNEI come from the germline V gene. The CDR3 bases are TGTGCCAGCAGTTCACAGGGGTTCTCCTACAATGAGCAGTTCTTC. Its protein product is CASSSQGFSYNEQFF.

The chain combines TRBV4-3 with TRBJ2-1; perhaps TRBD1 as D (6 bases). Germline V gene data show CDR1 as LGHNA and CDR2 as YSLEER. With 0 bases removed from V and 4 bases from J, the gap between germline ends came to 16 bases. The CDR3 consists of 17 residues. The CDR3 DNA reads TGCGCCAGCAGCCAAGAGCAAGCAGGGGAATCGTACAATGAGCAGTTCTTC. Translated, it gives CASSQEQAGESYNEQFF.

This clone occurred once. The chain recombines TRBV4-1 with TRBJ2-4, with D perhaps given as TRBD1 or TRBD2 (6 bases each). V lost 4 bases to trimming and J lost 6 bases, with 16 bases between them. CDR1 and CDR2 from the germline V gene are MGHRA and YSYEKL. CDR3 length: 15 amino acids. Here the CDR3 DNA reads TGCGCCAGCAGCCGTCCCGGGGGCTCGGGAAACATTCAGTACTTC. The encoded protein is CASSRPGGSGNIQYF.

The V call is TRBV7-8, the J call TRBJ1-3; no clear D gene. Per germline, CDR1 SGHVS and CDR2 FQNEAQ. Trimming cost V 6 bases and J 0 bases, with 9 bases left between them. This CDR3 is 14 amino acids long. The CDR3 loop is CASRVGSSGNTIYF. As DNA, the CDR3 is TGTGCCAGCAGGGTGGGGTCCTCTGGAAACACCATATATTTT.

The rearrangement joins TRBV5-1 to TRBJ2-1; D remains ambiguous. V was clipped by 0 bases and J by 2 bases, with 3 bases between them. This CDR3 is 13 amino acids long. Looked up from germline, CDR1 is SGHRS and CDR2 is YFSETQ. CDR3 in amino acids: CASSLEAYNEQFF. The CDR3 bases are TGCGCCAGCAGCTTGGAGGCCTACAATGAGCAGTTCTTC.

The chain employs TRBV4-2 and TRBJ2-7, with D perhaps matching TRBD1 (5 bases). Trimming stripped 4 bases from V and 0 bases from J, with 13 bases between. CDR1 and CDR2 from the germline V gene are LGHNA and YNFKEQ. The CDR3 length is 15 residues. The CDR3 nucleotides are TGTGCCAGCAGCCGCAACACAGGAGTCTCCTACGAGCAGTACTTC. It specifies CASSRNTGVSYEQYF.

J is TRBJ2-3 and V is TRBV19; D is uncertain. In germline, CDR1 is LNHDA, CDR2 SQIVND (reference sequence). The CDR3 has 13 residues. The V end lost 3 bases, the J end lost 2 bases, and 6 bases lay between the germline ends. CDR3 protein: CASSMRITDTQYF. In nucleotides, the CDR3 is TGTGCCAGTAGTATGCGGATCACAGATACGCAGTATTTT.